This TCR beta chain comes out of a study of cytomegalovirus exposure and HLA in healthy donors. Looking at the study overall: HLA-typed donors were the source of about 85 million unique TCRs held in an early data release. Study results and limitations: When analyzed later, a missense DCLRE1C variant was found to be linked to TCR beta V- and J-gene trimming. Later analysis placed DRB1 highest and HLA-C lowest in TCR association rates, which differed by HLA locus.

Points on this clone: Its target is unknown.

PCR was performed using 60 Vbeta and 13 Jbeta primers. Sequencing used immunoSEQ multiplex PCR; TCRdb keeps in-frame clones, though not all of them. This sample has hundreds of thousands of clones; around 80% occur once, and the top ten carry about 3%. Germline V gives CDR1 MNHEY, CDR2 SMNVEV (reference sequence). V dropped 6 bases and J dropped 5 bases, with 10 bases sitting between them. The CDR3 covers 12 residues. This TCR was sampled from a man aged 25-45 years in good health and CMV-seronegative. V is TRBV27 and J is TRBJ2-5; a weak D match, TRBD1 (6 bases). The material sequenced was PBMCs. This CDR3 is CASRGGRETQYF. DNA of the CDR3: TGTGCCAGCAGAGGGGGAAGGGAGACCCAGTACTTC.